This T cell receptor beta chain was found in a study of siplizumab effects on memory and regulatory T cells. Whole-study context: Paired reactions compared siplizumab at about 0.99 ug/mL with no drug, using mixed lymphocyte reactions.

There are 15 residues in the CDR3. V shed 3 bases and J shed 0 bases, with 12 bases lying between them. The data were produced by immunoSEQ multiplex PCR, yet TCRdb's version contains in-frame clones alone and is incomplete. The repertoire consists of about 20,000 clones, with more than 35% occurring once and the leading ten covering 4.9%. As to this clone: Antigen: not known.

Responder and stimulator cells in the mixed lymphocyte reaction were cultured together for under 7 days at 37°C. Responder PBMCs underwent CFSE labelling, stimulator PBMCs underwent Violet Dye labelling, and both were mixed at 1:1. J is TRBJ2-7 and V is TRBV23-1; D might be TRBD1 (6 bases). TRBV23-1 is an ORF; its function is uncertain. The sequenced material came from CFSE-low (dividing) CD4+ T cells sorted from an allogeneic mixed lymphocyte reaction. The clonotype was recovered from a human donor in good health; the cells came from an allogeneic mixed lymphocyte reaction. CDR3 region: CASSHPGHSSYEQYF. The DNA for the CDR3 is TGCGCCAGCAGTCATCCGGGACATAGCTCCTACGAGCAGTACTTC.